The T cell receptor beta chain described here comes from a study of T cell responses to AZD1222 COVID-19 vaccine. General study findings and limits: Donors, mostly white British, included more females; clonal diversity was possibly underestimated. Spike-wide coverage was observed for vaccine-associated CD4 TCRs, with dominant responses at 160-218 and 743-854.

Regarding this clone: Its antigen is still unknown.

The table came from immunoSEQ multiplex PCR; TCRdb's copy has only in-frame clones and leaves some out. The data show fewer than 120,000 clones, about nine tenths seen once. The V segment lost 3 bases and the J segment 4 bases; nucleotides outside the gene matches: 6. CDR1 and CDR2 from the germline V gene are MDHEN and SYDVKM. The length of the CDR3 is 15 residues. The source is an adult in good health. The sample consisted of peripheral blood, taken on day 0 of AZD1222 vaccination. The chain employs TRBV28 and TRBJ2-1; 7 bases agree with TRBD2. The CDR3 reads CASSLSTSEYNEQFF. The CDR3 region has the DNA TGTGCCAGCAGTTTGTCTACTAGCGAATACAATGAGCAGTTCTTC.